This T cell receptor beta chain was captured in a study of Graves' ophthalmopathy and Graves' hyperthyroidism. Amplification of TCR beta CDR3 regions used RNA transcripts. RT-PCR was first run with HTBI primers, then multiplex PCR in a second round. Each CDR3 protein is one row after TCRdb ran MiXCR on the multiplex PCR reads. Among about 740,000 distinct CDR3 sequences listed, roughly two fifths were seen once. As to this clonotype: Its cognate antigen is unknown.

Whole-study results and caveats: The blood repertoire also included most expanded thyroid clonotypes above 0.001 frequency.

Germline V lookup: CDR1 DFQATT, CDR2 SNEGSKA (reference sequence). V was pared by 2 bases and J by 4 bases, with 5 bases between. The length of the CDR3 is 11 residues. The chain is built from TRBV20-1 and TRBJ1-1, with D hard to call. This sequence was found in an adult man with Graves' ophthalmopathy. The specimen was peripheral blood. The CDR3 DNA reads as TGCAGTGCTAGATCGGGCACTGAAGCTTTCTTT. Amino acid sequence: CSARSGTEAFF.